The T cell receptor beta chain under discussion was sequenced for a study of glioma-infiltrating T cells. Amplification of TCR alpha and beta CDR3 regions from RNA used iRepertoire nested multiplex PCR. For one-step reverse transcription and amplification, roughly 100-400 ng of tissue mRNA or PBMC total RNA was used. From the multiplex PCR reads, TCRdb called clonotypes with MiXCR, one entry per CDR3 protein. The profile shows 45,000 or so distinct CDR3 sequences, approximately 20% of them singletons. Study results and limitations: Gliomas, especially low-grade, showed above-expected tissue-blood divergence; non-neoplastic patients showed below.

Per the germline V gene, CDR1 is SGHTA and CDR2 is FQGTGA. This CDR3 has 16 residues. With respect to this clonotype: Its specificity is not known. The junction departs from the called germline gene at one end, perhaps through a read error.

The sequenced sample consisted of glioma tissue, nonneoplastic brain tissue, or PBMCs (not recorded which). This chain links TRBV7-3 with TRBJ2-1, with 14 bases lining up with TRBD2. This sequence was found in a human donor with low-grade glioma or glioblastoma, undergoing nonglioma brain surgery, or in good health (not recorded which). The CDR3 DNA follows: TGTGCCAGCAGCATAAGACTAGCGGGGGGGTTTAATGAGCAGTCCTTC. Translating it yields CASSIRLAGGFNEQSF.